What follows describes a single T cell receptor beta chain. This sample is part of a study of blood T cell repertoires in COVID-19. Study overall: From the United States, Italy and Spain came samples of acute and convalescent COVID-19. From T cells, B-cell-depleted T cells, or PBMCs came the material, which was cDNA or gDNA.

Using immunoSEQ multiplex PCR, the repertoire was profiled, and TCRdb retains in-frame clones only, with some absent. Of roughly 130,000 clones in the sample, 84% were seen once. Trimming pared 6 bases from V and 9 bases from J, leaving 15 bases between. Looked up from germline, CDR1 is WSHSY and CDR2 is SAAADI. The CDR3 sequence is 13 residues long. Material for sequencing was peripheral blood. V and J are TRBV10-2 and TRBJ1-5; D ambiguous. This TCR came from a woman aged 55-70 years with acute or convalescent COVID-19. The CDR3 DNA follows: TGCGCCAGCAGGGAAACTATTGATCGGCCCCAGCATTTT. Protein sequence: CASRETIDRPQHF.